This TCR beta chain is drawn from a study of blood T cell repertoires in COVID-19. Study details: Acute and convalescent COVID-19 specimens originated in the United States, Italy and Spain. In each case, the material was cDNA or gDNA derived from T cells, B-cell-depleted T cells, or PBMCs.

Using immunoSEQ multiplex PCR, the repertoire was profiled, and TCRdb retains in-frame clones only, with some absent. This table has 270,000 or so clones, 86% appearing once. This clone is a singleton in its sample. While infection was still active, Seattle patients were enrolled and then followed longitudinally. The sample consisted of peripheral blood. This clonotype was sampled from a woman aged 30 to 39 with COVID-19, enrolled during active disease.

The CDR3: CASSPHASGTGELFF. As DNA, the CDR3 is TGTGCCAGCAGCCCCCACGCTAGCGGCACCGGGGAGCTGTTTTTT. The chain couples TRBV11-3 to TRBJ2-2; 7 positions agree with TRBD2. V was pared by 5 bases and J by 4 bases, with 7 bases of the junction left unmatched. This CDR3 comprises 15 residues. Germline CDR1 SGHNT, CDR2 YENEEA. Complete variable domain (other parts from reference TRBV11-3 and TRBJ2-2): EAGVVQSPRYKIIEKKQPVAFWCNPISGHNTLYWYLQNLGQGPELLIRYENEEAVDDSQLPKDRFSAERLKGVDSTLKIQPAELGDSAVYLCASSPHASGTGELFFGEGSRLTVL.